These 24 T cell receptor beta chains share one sample of origin, sequenced in a study of cytomegalovirus exposure and HLA in healthy donors. Sequenced by immunoSEQ multiplex PCR; TCRdb stores in-frame clones only, minus some. The sample holds 50,000 or so clones, roughly 89% seen once. Sequencing was done on a sample of PBMCs. Receptors originate from a woman under 30 in good health and CMV-seropositive.

This clone was observed a handful of times. The CDR3 nucleotides are TGTGCCATCAGCCGGGACACCAACTATGGCTACACCTTC. This encodes CAISRDTNYGYTF. The rearrangement links TRBV10-3 to TRBJ1-2; maybe TRBD1 (6 bases). This CDR3 has 13 amino acids. Per germline, CDR1 ENHRY and CDR2 SYGVKD. V lost 6 bases to trimming and J lost 2 bases, with 10 bases between them.

The chain recombines TRBV4-1 with TRBJ2-7; 11 nucleotides match TRBD2. V lost 4 bases and J lost 1; bases outside the gene matches: 3. Germline V gene lookup returns CDR1 MGHRA and CDR2 YSYEKL. The CDR3 spans 15 residues. In DNA form, the CDR3 reads TGCGCCAGCAGCCTAGCGGGGGGGATTTCCTACGAGCAGTACTTC. The encoded protein is CASSLAGGISYEQYF.

Only one count was recorded for this clone. The gene calls are TRBV28 and TRBJ1-1, with TRBD1 as a possible D gene (6 bases). Germline V gene lookup returns CDR1 MDHEN and CDR2 SYDVKM. V was clipped by 5 bases and J by 3 bases, with 10 bases between them. The CDR3 has 13 amino acids. This chain's CDR3 is CASSQDRYTEAFF. Here the CDR3 DNA reads TGTGCCAGCAGTCAAGACAGGTACACTGAAGCTTTCTTT.

The chain couples TRBV29-1 to TRBJ1-1; TRBD1 matches at 12 bases. CDR1 and CDR2 from the germline V gene are SQVTM and ANQGSEA. V was clipped by 7 bases and J by 5 bases; unmatched bases: 8. This CDR3 has 14 residues. The CDR3 here is CSAGTGGPGTEAFF. CDR3 in DNA: TGCAGCGCCGGGACAGGGGGCCCAGGGACTGAAGCTTTCTTT. The full variable domain, in which reference TRBV29-1 and TRBJ1-1 provide the parts outside the CDR3, is SAVISQKPSRDICQRGTSLTIQCQVDSQVTMMFWYRQQPGQSLTLIATANQGSEATYESGFVIDKFPISRPNLTFSTLTVSNMSPEDSSIYLCSAGTGGPGTEAFFGQGTRLTVV.

The chain recombines TRBV7-2 with TRBJ1-1, with 9 nucleotides matching TRBD1. The junction had 6 bases not matched to a gene; V was cut back by 5 bases and J by 5 bases. The CDR3 is 14 amino acids. Germline V gene sequence: CDR1 SGHTA, CDR2 FQGNSA. The CDR3 protein is CASSVTGGSTEAFF. In DNA form, the CDR3 reads TGTGCCAGCAGCGTGACAGGGGGGTCAACTGAAGCTTTCTTT.

This clone appeared a few times. The chain couples TRBV15 to TRBJ1-6; maybe TRBD1 (5 bases). V shed 2 bases and J shed 7 bases, with 9 bases lying between them. The CDR3 has 14 amino acids. Germline V CDR1 and CDR2: LNHNV, YYDKDF (reference sequence). CDR3: CATSRSPGNSPLHF. The CDR3 region has the DNA TGTGCCACCAGCAGATCTCCAGGGAATTCACCCCTCCACTTT. The entire variable domain, with the rest obtained from reference TRBV15 and TRBJ1-6, is as follows: DAMVIQNPRYQVTQFGKPVTLSCSQTLNHNVMYWYQQKSSQAPKLLFHYYDKDFNNEADTPDNFQSRRPNTSFCFLDIRSPGLGDTAMYLCATSRSPGNSPLHFGNGTRLTVT.

The chain joins TRBV5-6 to TRBJ2-3; D perhaps matches TRBD2 (5 bases). The CDR3 is 16 residues long. Trimming cost V 4 bases and J 4 bases, with 19 bases left between them. CDR1 and CDR2 (germline): SGHDT, YYEEEE. In nucleotides, the CDR3 is TGTGCCAGCAGCCCCTCCGGCGAGGGATGGCCAGATACGCAGTATTTT. It codes for CASSPSGEGWPDTQYF.

V and J are TRBV2 and TRBJ1-2; D not resolved. Germline values: CDR1 SNHLY, CDR2 FYNNEI. This CDR3 is 14 amino acids long. Trimming took off 6 bases at V and 2 bases at J, with 13 bases between the two ends. CDR3 loop: CASRAGEGNYGYTF. In nucleotides, the CDR3 is TGTGCCAGCAGGGCCGGGGAGGGAAACTATGGCTACACCTTC. Together with reference TRBV2 and TRBJ1-2, the CDR3 gives the full variable domain: EPEVTQTPSHQVTQMGQEVILRCVPISNHLYFYWYRQILGQKVEFLVSFYNNEISEKSEIFDDQFSVERPDGSNFTLKIRSTKLEDSAMYFCASRAGEGNYGYTFGSGTRLTVV.

The chain recombines TRBV7-9 with TRBJ2-5; D perhaps matches TRBD1 (6 bases). The germline V and J ends were trimmed by 1 base and 5 bases, with 11 bases remaining between them. In germline, CDR1 is SEHNR, CDR2 FQNEAQ (reference sequence). This CDR3 contains 14 residues. CDR3 nucleotide sequence: TGTGCCAGCAGCTTAGTTGGACAGCGGGAGACCCAGTACTTC. Translating it yields CASSLVGQRETQYF.

The genes are TRBV9 and TRBJ1-1; 10 bases agree with TRBD1. CDR3 size: 17 residues. Per germline, CDR1 SGDLS and CDR2 YYNGEE. The V gene end was trimmed by 4 bases and the J gene end by 2 bases; junction bases not matched to a gene: 11. CDR3 amino acids: CASSSAKGQGFNTEAFF. The DNA for the CDR3 is TGTGCCAGCAGCTCAGCAAAGGGACAGGGGTTTAACACTGAAGCTTTCTTT.

This clone was observed once. This chain joins TRBV5-6 and TRBJ1-5; 8 nucleotides agree with TRBD1. CDR1 is SGHDT, CDR2 YYEEEE, per germline. This CDR3 is 15 amino acids long. The trim removed 2 bases at V and 4 bases at J, leaving 5 bases unmatched. The CDR3 sequence is CASSFGQGANQPQHF. CDR3 DNA sequence: TGTGCCAGCAGCTTTGGCCAGGGGGCAAATCAGCCCCAGCATTTT.

The V call is TRBV9, the J call TRBJ2-1, with TRBD2 matching over 8 bases. The V segment lost 5 bases and the J segment 1 base; nucleotides outside the gene matches: 8. Germline CDR1 SGDLS, CDR2 YYNGEE. This CDR3 comprises 16 residues. Here the CDR3 reads CASSTLGGASYNEQFF. Here the CDR3 DNA reads TGTGCCAGCAGTACACTCGGGGGGGCATCCTACAATGAGCAGTTCTTC.

On this clone itself: No conserved phenylalanine or tryptophan ends this CDR3, so it is likely a read error. The V and J genes are TRBV15 and TRBJ1-5; D not certain. CDR1 LNHNV and CDR2 YYDKDF come from the germline V gene (reference sequence). V lost 1 base and J lost 3, with 10 bases in between. The length of the CDR3 is 15 residues. The CDR3 spells CATSRGAASNQPQHL. Written as DNA, the CDR3 is TGTGCCACCAGCAGAGGGGCAGCTTCCAATCAGCCCCAGCATCTT.

The chain uses TRBV28 and TRBJ1-6; weak D call: TRBD1 (6 bases). Looked up from germline, CDR1 is MDHEN and CDR2 is SYDVKM. The V gene lost 7 bases and the J gene lost 11 bases, with 18 bases spanning the gap. The CDR3 consists of 14 residues. DNA for the CDR3: TGTGCCAGCACCCTCTACAGGGTCGCGGCACCCCTCCACTTT. This gives the protein CASTLYRVAAPLHF.

The chain links TRBV18 to TRBJ2-7; 8 nucleotides align to TRBD2. The V and J ends lost 5 bases and 1 base, in that order; junction bases with no gene match: 16. Germline V lookup: CDR1 KGHSH, CDR2 LQKENI. CDR3 length: 18 residues. CDR3 nucleotides: TGTGCCAGCTCAAACGGGAGAATCGGGGGGGATTGGTCCTACGAGCAGTACTTC. Encoded protein: CASSNGRIGGDWSYEQYF.

The gene calls are TRBV6-1 and TRBJ2-7; 7 bases fit TRBD1. Germline CDR1 reads MNHNS; CDR2 reads SASEGT. The trim removed 9 bases at V and 5 bases at J, leaving 16 bases unmatched. CDR3 length: 15 residues. The DNA of the CDR3 is TGTGCCAGTAGAGATTCCGGGACAGCGGTGGACGAGCAGTACTTC. Translation gives CASRDSGTAVDEQYF.

This chain uses TRBV9 with TRBJ2-5, with 11 bases aligning to TRBD1. The germline V gene has CDR1 SGDLS and CDR2 YYNGEE. After removal of 0 bases from V and 5 bases from J, the junction contained 3 bases not matched to a gene. The CDR3 has 15 residues. CDR3 sequence (DNA): TGTGCCAGCAGCGTAGTGGGGACAGGGGGGGAGACCCAGTACTTC. Protein product: CASSVVGTGGETQYF.

The chain uses TRBV30 and TRBJ2-5; D is possibly TRBD1 (6 bases). Trimming stripped 3 bases from V and 0 bases from J, with 17 bases between. Germline CDR1 and CDR2: GTSNPN and SVGIG (reference sequence). CDR3 length: 16 residues. DNA of the CDR3: TGTGCCTGGAGAGGTGCCAGGGGCAGGAACCAAGAGACCCAGTACTTC. Translation: CAWRGARGRNQETQYF. Together with reference TRBV30 and TRBJ2-5, the CDR3 gives the full variable domain: SQTIHQWPATLVQPVGSPLSLECTVEGTSNPNLYWYRQAAGRGLQLLFYSVGIGQISSEVPQNLSASRPQDRQFILSSKKLLLSDSGFYLCAWRGARGRNQETQYFGPGTRLLVL.

This chain links TRBV4-2 with TRBJ1-1; tentatively, D is TRBD1 (5 bases). V lost 4 bases and J lost 2, with 17 bases in between. CDR3 length: 16 amino acids. From germline, CDR1 is LGHNA and CDR2 YNFKEQ. CDR3 residues: CASSPNPRTTNTEAFF. The CDR3 nucleotides read TGTGCCAGCAGCCCTAACCCCAGGACAACTAACACTGAAGCTTTCTTT.

The chain uses TRBV6-1 and TRBJ2-5; the match to TRBD1 covers 7 bases. The CDR3 spans 15 residues. With V trimmed by 2 bases and J by 5 bases, 8 bases remained unmatched. CDR1 MNHNS and CDR2 SASEGT come from the germline V gene. CDR3 sequence reads: CASSENRGRGETQYF. The CDR3 bases are TGTGCCAGCAGTGAAAATCGGGGCAGGGGGGAGACCCAGTACTTC.

This clone was seen only once. The genes are TRBV27 and TRBJ1-5; D uncertain. This CDR3 contains 14 residues. The germline V and J ends were trimmed by 2 bases and 0 bases, with 5 bases remaining between them. Germline CDR1 is MNHEY and CDR2 is SMNVEV (reference sequence). The CDR3 DNA reads as TGTGCCAGCAGTTTACTAGATAGCAATCAGCCCCAGCATTTT. As protein: CASSLLDSNQPQHF.

V usage is TRBV27 and J usage is TRBJ2-1; TRBD1 matches at 9 bases. Per the germline V gene, CDR1 is MNHEY and CDR2 is SMNVEV (reference sequence). The trim removed 5 bases at V and 8 bases at J, leaving 10 bases unmatched. The CDR3 spans 15 residues. This CDR3 reads CASSRTGGAYHEQFF. The CDR3 region has the DNA TGTGCCAGCAGTAGAACAGGGGGCGCATACCATGAGCAGTTCTTC.

The genes are TRBV7-2 and TRBJ2-3; 8 nucleotides line up with TRBD1. CDR1 is SGHTA, CDR2 FQGNSA, per germline. The CDR3 length is 16 residues. The J segment lost 1 base and the V segment lost 5 bases, leaving 8 bases of the junction unmatched. CDR3 loop: CASSTRTGTGTDTQYF. The CDR3, as DNA: TGTGCCAGCAGCACTCGGACAGGGACGGGCACAGATACGCAGTATTTT.

The V call is TRBV28, the J call TRBJ1-3; tentative D call: TRBD1 (5 bases). Trimming left V 6 bases short and J 1 base short, with 16 bases between. Germline lookup yields CDR1 MDHEN and CDR2 SYDVKM. The CDR3 sequence is 16 residues long. The CDR3 sequence: CASRRGTTSSGNTIYF. CDR3 in DNA: TGTGCCAGCAGAAGAGGGACTACCTCATCTGGAAACACCATATATTTT.